These 16 T cell receptor beta chains were sequenced from one sample in a study of blood T cells in healthy people across ages. The use of a sample-barcoded 5' primer and a J-beta primer mix characterized a second PCR of roughly 6 to 12 cycles. In TCRdb, the 5' RACE reads were re-called with MiXCR into one record per CDR3 protein. This sample has hundreds of thousands of distinct CDR3 sequences, with 25% to 35% found just once. Sequencing was done on a sample of blood. The source is a woman at least 80 years old in good health.

This clonotype was detected many times. The V gene is TRBV28, the J gene TRBJ2-4, with unresolved D. The CDR3 has 13 amino acids. V lost 7 bases, J lost 6 bases, and 13 bases lay in between. CDR1 MDHEN and CDR2 SYDVKM come from the germline V gene. The CDR3 region is CASNSPLGNIQYF. CDR3 sequence (DNA): TGTGCCAGCAATTCGCCCCTCGGAAACATTCAGTACTTC.

The chain couples TRBV30 to TRBJ2-5, with TRBD2 matching over 15 bases. This CDR3 has 20 amino acids. J was trimmed by 0 bases and V by 1 base; bases with no gene match: 12. Germline V gives CDR1 GTSNPN, CDR2 SVGIG (reference sequence). CDR3 nucleotide sequence: TGTGCCTGGAGTGGCCGTATGGGACTAGCGGGGGGATCCTACCAAGAGACCCAGTACTTC. Translated, it gives CAWSGRMGLAGGSYQETQYF.

This clonotype occurred a few times. This chain links TRBV27 with TRBJ2-7; possibly TRBD1 or TRBD2 for D (5 bases each). Trimming took off 6 bases at V and 0 bases at J, with 15 bases between the two ends. Germline V gene sequence: CDR1 MNHEY, CDR2 SMNVEV (reference sequence). The CDR3 is 15 residues long. CDR3 in DNA: TGTGCCAGCAGCCCGGGACCTACGAGCTCCTACGAGCAGTACTTC. This sequence encodes CASSPGPTSSYEQYF.

Many counts were recorded for this clonotype. This could be a read error, since a much larger clone is one nucleotide away. The CDR3: CASSLDGMEQYF. DNA for the CDR3: TGTGCCAGCAGTTTGGACGGCATGGAGCAGTACTTC. This sequence joins TRBV2 and TRBJ2-5, with D unclear. The germline gives CDR1 SNHLY, CDR2 FYNNEI. The CDR3 is 12 residues long. Trimming shortened V by 5 bases and J by 11 bases, and 15 bases separated the two germline ends.

DNA of the CDR3: TGTGCCAGCAGCTATGAGGCCGTAACAGGGGGAGAAAAACTGTTTTTT. Translating gives CASSYEAVTGGEKLFF. The rearrangement joins TRBV9 to TRBJ1-4; 8 nucleotides agree with TRBD1. This CDR3 comprises 16 residues. CDR1 and CDR2 (germline): SGDLS, YYNGEE. V shed 4 bases and J 8 bases; nucleotides not matched to a gene: 13.

This clonotype was observed a few times. The chain employs TRBV20-1 and TRBJ1-3; 9 nucleotides line up with TRBD1. The junction had 8 bases not matched to a gene; V was cut back by 2 bases and J by 0 bases. The CDR3 covers 17 residues. Looked up from germline, CDR1 is DFQATT and CDR2 is SNEGSKA (reference sequence). CDR3 DNA sequence: TGCAGTGCTAGAACACGGACAGGGGCCATCTCTGGAAACACCATATATTTT. Amino acid sequence: CSARTRTGAISGNTIYF.

This clonotype has at least ten counts. Here the CDR3 DNA reads TGTGCCAGCACTAGAAAAACAGGGCTAAGCTCCTACAATGAGCAGTTCTTC. Translating gives CASTRKTGLSSYNEQFF. The rearrangement joins TRBV27 to TRBJ2-1; possibly TRBD1 for D (6 bases). In germline, CDR1 is MNHEY, CDR2 SMNVEV (reference sequence). V lost 7 bases and J lost 0, with 19 bases in between. The CDR3 spans 17 residues.

This clonotype was counted ten times or more. CDR3 sequence: CASSVEAGGVGEAFF. DNA for the CDR3: TGTGCCAGCAGCGTAGAGGCAGGGGGCGTGGGTGAAGCTTTCTTT. The chain has TRBV9 and TRBJ1-1, with TRBD1 matching over 8 bases. Germline loops: CDR1 SGDLS, CDR2 YYNGEE. The CDR3 is 15 amino acids. With V trimmed by 0 bases and J by 7 bases, 8 bases remained unmatched.

Turning to this clonotype: A much larger clone differs by one base, so this may be a read error. The V call is TRBV15, the J call TRBJ2-7; D is uncertain. Germline V CDR1 and CDR2: LNHNV, YYDKDF (reference sequence). CDR3 length: 14 amino acids. The CDR3 spells CATSRVDGSYQQYF. Written as DNA, the CDR3 is TGTGCCACCAGCAGAGTTGACGGGTCCTACCAGCAGTACTTC.

Many counts were recorded for this clonotype. This chain joins TRBV20-1 and TRBJ2-5; 8 bases map to TRBD2. V shed 3 bases and J 1 base; nucleotides not matched to a gene: 4. From germline, CDR1 is DFQATT and CDR2 SNEGSKA (reference sequence). CDR3 length: 14 amino acids. CDR3 nucleotides: TGCAGTGCTAGCCCAGCGGGGGTCCAAGAGACCCAGTACTTC. This gives the protein CSASPAGVQETQYF.

This clonotype was seen ten or more times. The gene calls are TRBV18 and TRBJ2-5; no clear D gene. This CDR3 contains 14 residues. Germline CDR1 reads KGHSH; CDR2 reads LQKENI. Trimming shortened V by 0 bases and J by 1 base, and 6 bases separated the two germline ends. The CDR3 nucleotides read TGTGCCAGCTCACCACCGGCCCTCCAAGAGACCCAGTACTTC. Translating it yields CASSPPALQETQYF.

This clonotype showed up just a few times. The J gene is TRBJ1-5, the V gene TRBV6-6, with D possibly matching TRBD1 (5 bases). The CDR3 covers 14 residues. The V and J ends lost 4 bases and 3 bases respectively, with 10 bases between them. The germline CDR1 and CDR2 sequences are MNHNY and SVGAGI (reference sequence). DNA for the CDR3: TGTGCCAGCAGTTGGGGGACGATCAATCAGCCCCAGCATTTT. Its protein product is CASSWGTINQPQHF.

In the case of this clonotype: This sequence may be a read error, since a much larger clone differs from it by one base. This sequence joins TRBV12-3 or TRBV12-4 and TRBJ2-5, with TRBD2 identical over 9 bases. This CDR3 region has 14 residues. Trimming at V came to 3 bases and at J to 11 bases, leaving 10 bases not matched to a gene. In DNA form, the CDR3 reads TGTGCCAGCAGTTTTCGGCGGGGGGGCAGTGAGCAGTACTTC. It translates to CASSFRRGGSEQYF.

This clonotype was seen at least ten times. The CDR3 sequence is CSARADRGYEQYF. The CDR3 DNA is TGCAGTGCTAGAGCGGACAGAGGGTACGAGCAGTACTTC. The chain is built from TRBV20-1 and TRBJ2-7, with D maybe TRBD1 (6 bases). Germline V gene lookup returns CDR1 DFQATT and CDR2 SNEGSKA (reference sequence). V was pared by 1 base and J by 4 bases, with 11 bases between. The CDR3 extends over 13 amino acids.

This clonotype was recorded at least ten times. The chain couples TRBV5-1 to TRBJ1-6; 10 bases are a match to TRBD1. V was clipped by 3 bases and J by 8 bases; unmatched bases: 5. Germline V gene sequence: CDR1 SGHRS, CDR2 YFSETQ. This CDR3 is built from 15 residues. The CDR3 spells CASSWDRGRDSPLHF. CDR3 coding DNA: TGCGCCAGCAGCTGGGACAGGGGCCGCGATTCACCCCTCCACTTT. Based on the CDR3 plus reference TRBV5-1 and TRBJ1-6, the full variable domain is KAGVTQTPRYLIKTRGQQVTLSCSPISGHRSVSWYQQTPGQGLQFLFEYFSETQRNKGNFPGRFSGRQFSNSRSEMNVSTLELGDSALYLCASSWDRGRDSPLHFGNGTRLTVT.

The CDR3 sequence: CASSQDFWDRGRFGYTF. CDR3 nucleotides: TGTGCCAGCAGCCAAGACTTTTGGGACAGGGGGCGATTTGGCTACACCTTC. J is TRBJ1-2 and V is TRBV14, with 12 bases that match TRBD1. CDR1 and CDR2 from the germline V gene are SGHDN and FVKESK. After removal of 0 bases from V and 7 bases from J, the junction contained 9 bases not matched to a gene. CDR3 length equals 17 residues.